A single sample gave rise to the 8 T cell receptor beta chains below, sequenced in a study of shared clonotypes between healthy human individuals. Libraries were prepared by immunoSEQ multiplex PCR; TCRdb keeps only in-frame clonotypes and omits some of them. The profile shows some 490,000 clones, 70% to 80% of them singletons. The sequenced sample was PBMCs. The receptors shown here come from a woman aged 40 to 55 in good health. Some clones in this sample may be carry-over from other donors' samples.

The genes are TRBV2 and TRBJ1-4; 7 nucleotides line up with TRBD1. The CDR3 extends over 14 amino acids. V shed 7 bases, J shed 6 bases, and the junction held 8 bases outside the gene matches. Germline CDR1 SNHLY, CDR2 FYNNEI. In DNA, the CDR3 is TGTGCCAGCAATAGACAGGGCCAAGATGAAAAACTGTTTTTT. Translating it yields CASNRQGQDEKLFF.

This rearrangement joins TRBV19 to TRBJ2-7; a weak D match, TRBD2 (6 bases). This CDR3 has 12 residues. CDR1 and CDR2 from the germline V gene are LNHDA and SQIVND (reference sequence). Trimming removed 8 bases from V and 3 bases from J, with 11 bases in between. Here the CDR3 reads CASSGLNYEQYF. Written as DNA, the CDR3 is TGTGCCAGTTCGGGACTGAACTACGAGCAGTACTTC.

The chain recombines TRBV5-1 with TRBJ2-7; 14 bases line up with TRBD2. The CDR3 covers 15 residues. Trimming removed 4 bases from V and 7 bases from J; junction bases left unmatched: 7. Per the germline V gene, CDR1 is SGHRS and CDR2 is YFSETQ. The CDR3 is CASSLGTSGGHEQYF. CDR3 DNA: TGCGCCAGCAGCCTGGGGACTAGCGGGGGCCATGAGCAGTACTTC.

This chain connects TRBV2 to TRBJ1-5; no definite D call. The V and J ends lost 0 bases and 5 bases respectively, with 5 bases between them. The CDR3 length is 13 residues. Germline-derived CDR1 and CDR2 are SNHLY and FYNNEI. CDR3 sequence: CASSEAWYQPQHF. The CDR3 region has the DNA TGTGCCAGCAGTGAAGCGTGGTATCAGCCCCAGCATTTT.

The chain uses TRBV5-1 and TRBJ2-6, with D maybe TRBD2 (6 bases). V was trimmed by 4 bases and J by 0 bases, leaving 8 bases between them. Germline CDR1 SGHRS, CDR2 YFSETQ. The length of the CDR3 is 15 residues. The CDR3: CASSPRGSGANVLTF. DNA for the CDR3: TGCGCCAGCAGCCCGCGGGGCTCTGGGGCCAACGTCCTGACTTTC.

This clone has just a few counts. The germline gene is not matched at one end of the junction; a read error may be the cause. The V and J genes are TRBV30 and TRBJ1-3; 8 nucleotides align to TRBD1. The CDR3 loop spans 15 amino acids. Per the germline V gene, CDR1 is GTSNPN and CDR2 is SVGIG (reference sequence). CDR3 region: CAWSPLDRDGSTIYF. The CDR3 DNA follows: TGTGCCTGGAGTCCCTTGGACAGGGATGGAAGCACCATATATTTT. Drawing the rest from reference TRBV30 and TRBJ1-3, the complete variable domain is SQTIHQWPATLVQPVGSPLSLECTVEGTSNPNLYWYRQAAGRGLQLLFYSVGIGQISSEVPQNLSASRPQDRQFILSSKKLLLSDSGFYLCAWSPLDRDGSTIYFGEGSWLTVV.

This rearrangement joins TRBV5-1 to TRBJ2-1, with 9 positions matching TRBD2. Germline V gives CDR1 SGHRS, CDR2 YFSETQ. There are 15 residues in the CDR3. J was trimmed by 5 bases and V by 8 bases; bases with no gene match: 11. The CDR3 nucleotides read TGCGCCAGTTCCAGGGGGGGACTAGCCAACAATGAGCAGTTCTTC. The encoded protein is CASSRGGLANNEQFF.

This rearrangement joins TRBV7-9 to TRBJ2-5; 7 nucleotides agree with TRBD1. Germline V lookup: CDR1 SEHNR, CDR2 FQNEAQ (reference sequence). Trimming at V came to 5 bases and at J to 7 bases, leaving 19 bases not matched to a gene. This CDR3 spans 17 amino acids. This chain's CDR3 is CASSPGLGTDPYRTQYF. The CDR3 DNA sequence: TGTGCCAGCAGCCCTGGGTTGGGGACAGACCCATATCGGACCCAGTACTTC.